A selection of T cell receptor beta chains follows, all from one sample in a study of blood T cell repertoires in COVID-19. The assay was immunoSEQ multiplex PCR, and TCRdb's table has in-frame clones only and misses some. The profile shows about 98,000 clones, roughly nine tenths of them singletons. The sequenced sample consisted of peripheral blood. These receptors were collected from a man aged 50 or older with active COVID-19. Both conserved end residues are part of each CDR3. A D gene is named only where the DNA matches it firmly. The listing skips clone size in some rows; elsewhere it reads once, few, many or a size class.

>TRBJ2-1|TRBV5-1|TRBD1|-
CASTSITGTGQFF
TGCGCCAGCACATCCATAACCGGGACAGGCCAGTTCTTC
>TRBJ2-3|TRBV29-1|-|once
CSGGGYSTDTQYF
TGCAGCGGGGGGGGCTACAGCACAGATACGCAGTATTTT
>TRBJ2-3|TRBV15|-|-
CATSPGRSTDTQYF
TGTGCCACCAGCCCCGGCAGGAGCACAGATACGCAGTATTTT
>TRBJ2-3|TRBV5-6|TRBD2|-
CASSLLSSGGAGTDTQYF
TGTGCCAGCAGCTTGTTGTCTAGCGGGGGGGCGGGCACAGATACGCAGTATTTT
>TRBJ1-4|TRBV7-9|TRBD1|-
CASSLTRDRDEKLFF
TGTGCCAGCAGCTTAACCCGGGACAGGGATGAAAAACTGTTTTTT
>TRBJ1-6|TRBV5-1|TRBD1|-
CASSSGQGGSSPLHF
TGCGCCAGCAGCTCGGGACAGGGGGGAAGCTCACCCCTCCACTTT
>TRBJ2-5|TRBV5-1|TRBD2|-
CASSPVGGDQETQYF
TGCGCCAGCAGCCCGGTTGGGGGGGATCAAGAGACCCAGTACTTC
>TRBJ1-2|TRBV21-1|-|-
CASNRNRQYAGGYTF
TGTGCCAGCAACCGAAATCGCCAGTACGCGGGTGGCTACACCTTC
>TRBJ2-5|TRBV4-2|-|-
CASSQAQVPGEETQYF
TGTGCCAGCAGCCAAGCCCAAGTCCCGGGGGAAGAGACCCAGTACTTC
>TRBJ1-2|TRBV6-5|-|once
CASTGGGGGYTF
TGTGCCAGCACTGGGGGGGGAGGTGGCTACACCTTC
>TRBJ1-1|TRBV6-5|-|-
CASSYTELGEAFF
TGTGCCAGCAGTTACACAGAACTTGGTGAAGCTTTCTTT
>TRBJ1-2|TRBV27|-|-
CASRGRNYGYTF
TGTGCCAGCAGGGGCCGGAACTATGGCTACACCTTC
>TRBJ2-4|TRBV6-4|TRBD1|-
CASSDRTGNIQYF
TGTGCCAGCAGTGACCGGACAGGGAATATTCAGTACTTC
>TRBJ1-6|TRBV19|-|-
CATKGVANSPLHF
TGTGCCACTAAGGGGGTGGCTAATTCACCCCTCCACTTT
>TRBJ2-3|TRBV19|TRBD1|-
CASSQGVGADTQYF
TGTGCCAGTAGCCAGGGGGTAGGTGCAGATACGCAGTATTTT
>TRBJ2-7|TRBV7-9|-|-
CASSIGTSTYEQYF
TGTGCCAGCAGCATAGGGACAAGTACGTACGAGCAGTACTTC
>TRBJ2-7|TRBV3-1/TRBV3-2|-|once
CASSQGAGVYEQYF
TGTGCCAGCAGCCAAGGGGCAGGGGTGTACGAGCAGTACTTC
>TRBJ2-3|TRBV5-1|-|-
CASSLGQNPTDTQYF
TGCGCCAGCAGCTTGGGACAGAACCCCACAGATACGCAGTATTTT
>TRBJ2-7|TRBV19|TRBD2|once
CASSTTSGGLREQYF
TGTGCCAGTAGTACCACTAGCGGGGGTCTGAGGGAGCAGTACTTC
>TRBJ2-5|TRBV5-6|-|-
CASSYTGAETQYF
TGTGCCAGCAGCTACACAGGTGCGGAGACCCAGTACTTC